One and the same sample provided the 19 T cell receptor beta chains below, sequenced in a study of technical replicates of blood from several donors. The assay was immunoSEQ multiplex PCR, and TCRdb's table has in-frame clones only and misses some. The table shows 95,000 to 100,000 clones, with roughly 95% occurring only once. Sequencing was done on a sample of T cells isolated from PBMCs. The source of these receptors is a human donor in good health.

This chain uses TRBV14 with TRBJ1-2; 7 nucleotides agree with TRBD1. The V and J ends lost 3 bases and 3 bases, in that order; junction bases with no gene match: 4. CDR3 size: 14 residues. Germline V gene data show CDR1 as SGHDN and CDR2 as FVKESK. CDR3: CASSHHRGDYGYTF. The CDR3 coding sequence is TGTGCCAGCAGCCACCACAGGGGTGACTATGGCTACACCTTC.

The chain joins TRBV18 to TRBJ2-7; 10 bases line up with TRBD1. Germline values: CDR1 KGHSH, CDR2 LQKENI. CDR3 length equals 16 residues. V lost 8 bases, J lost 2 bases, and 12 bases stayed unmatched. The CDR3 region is CASTPGGDRGPYEQYF. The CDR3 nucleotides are TGTGCCAGCACGCCGGGAGGAGACAGGGGGCCCTACGAGCAGTACTTC.

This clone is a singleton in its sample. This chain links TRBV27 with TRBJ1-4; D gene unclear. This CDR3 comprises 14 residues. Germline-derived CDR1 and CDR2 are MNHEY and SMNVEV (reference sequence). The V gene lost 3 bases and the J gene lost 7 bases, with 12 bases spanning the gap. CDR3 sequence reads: CASSFQRAGEKLFF. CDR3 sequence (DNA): TGTGCCAGCAGTTTCCAGCGGGCTGGTGAAAAACTGTTTTTT.

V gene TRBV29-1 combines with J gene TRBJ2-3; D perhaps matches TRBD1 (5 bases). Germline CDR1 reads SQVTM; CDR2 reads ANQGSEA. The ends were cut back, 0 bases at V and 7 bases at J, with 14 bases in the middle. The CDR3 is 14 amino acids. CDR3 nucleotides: TGCAGCGTTGAAGATCCGGCAGGGCTGTATACGCAGTATTTT. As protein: CSVEDPAGLYTQYF.

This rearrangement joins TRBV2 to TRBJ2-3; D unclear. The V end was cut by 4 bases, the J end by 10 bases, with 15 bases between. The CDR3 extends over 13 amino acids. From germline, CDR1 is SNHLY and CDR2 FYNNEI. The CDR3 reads CASSVARDAAQYF. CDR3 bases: TGTGCCAGCAGTGTTGCCCGTGACGCGGCGCAGTATTTT. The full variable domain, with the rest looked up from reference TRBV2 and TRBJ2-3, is EPEVTQTPSHQVTQMGQEVILRCVPISNHLYFYWYRQILGQKVEFLVSFYNNEISEKSEIFDDQFSVERPDGSNFTLKIRSTKLEDSAMYFCASSVARDAAQYFGPGTRLTVL.

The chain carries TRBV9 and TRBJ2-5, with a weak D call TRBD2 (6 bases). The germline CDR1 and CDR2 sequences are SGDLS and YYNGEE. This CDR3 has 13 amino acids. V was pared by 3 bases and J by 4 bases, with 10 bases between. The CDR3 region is CASSGRGGETQYF. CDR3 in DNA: TGTGCCAGCAGCGGTAGGGGAGGAGAGACCCAGTACTTC. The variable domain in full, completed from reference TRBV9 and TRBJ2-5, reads DSGVTQTPKHLITATGQRVTLRCSPRSGDLSVYWYQQSLDQGLQFLIQYYNGEERAKGNILERFSAQQFPDLHSELNLSSLELGDSALYFCASSGRGGETQYFGPGTRLLVL.

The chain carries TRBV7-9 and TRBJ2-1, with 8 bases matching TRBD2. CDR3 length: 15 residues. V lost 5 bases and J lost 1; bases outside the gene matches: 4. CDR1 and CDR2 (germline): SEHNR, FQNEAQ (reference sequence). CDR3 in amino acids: CASSAGLVSYNEQFF. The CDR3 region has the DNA TGTGCCAGCAGCGCGGGACTAGTATCCTACAATGAGCAGTTCTTC.

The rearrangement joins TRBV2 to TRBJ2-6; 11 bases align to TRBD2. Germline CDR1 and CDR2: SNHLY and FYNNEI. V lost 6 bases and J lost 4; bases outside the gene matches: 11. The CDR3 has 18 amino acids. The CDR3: CASRALAGAASGANVLTF. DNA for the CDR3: TGTGCCAGCAGGGCACTAGCGGGGGCTGCGTCGGGGGCCAACGTCCTGACTTTC.

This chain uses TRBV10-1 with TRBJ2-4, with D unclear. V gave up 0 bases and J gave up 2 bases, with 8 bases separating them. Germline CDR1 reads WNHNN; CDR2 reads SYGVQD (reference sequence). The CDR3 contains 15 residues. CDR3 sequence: CASSESQWSKNIQYF. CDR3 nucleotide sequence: TGCGCCAGCAGTGAGTCGCAGTGGTCCAAAAACATTCAGTACTTC.

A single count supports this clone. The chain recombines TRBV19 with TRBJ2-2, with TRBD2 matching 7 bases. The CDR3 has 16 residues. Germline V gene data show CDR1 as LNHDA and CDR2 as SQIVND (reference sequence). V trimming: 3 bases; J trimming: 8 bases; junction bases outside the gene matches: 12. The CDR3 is CASSIPRRGTGGELFF. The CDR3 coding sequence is TGTGCCAGTAGTATCCCACGGCGGGGGACCGGAGGGGAGCTGTTTTTT.

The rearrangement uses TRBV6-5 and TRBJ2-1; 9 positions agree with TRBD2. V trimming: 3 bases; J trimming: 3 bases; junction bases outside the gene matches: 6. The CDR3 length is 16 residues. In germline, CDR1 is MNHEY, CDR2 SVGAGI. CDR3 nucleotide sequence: TGTGCCAGCAGTTATGGGGGACTAGCCGTCTACAATGAGCAGTTCTTC. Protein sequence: CASSYGGLAVYNEQFF.

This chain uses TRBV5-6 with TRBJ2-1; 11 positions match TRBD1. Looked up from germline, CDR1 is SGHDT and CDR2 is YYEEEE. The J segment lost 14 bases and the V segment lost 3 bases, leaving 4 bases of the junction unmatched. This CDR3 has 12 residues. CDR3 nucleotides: TGTGCCAGCAGCTCGGCGGGACAGGGGGAGTTCTTC. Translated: CASSSAGQGEFF.

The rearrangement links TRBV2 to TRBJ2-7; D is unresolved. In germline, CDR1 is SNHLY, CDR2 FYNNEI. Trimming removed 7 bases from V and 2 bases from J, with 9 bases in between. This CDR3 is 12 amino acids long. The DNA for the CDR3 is TGTGCCAGCATAAAGCCGCCCTACGAGCAGTACTTC. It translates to CASIKPPYEQYF.

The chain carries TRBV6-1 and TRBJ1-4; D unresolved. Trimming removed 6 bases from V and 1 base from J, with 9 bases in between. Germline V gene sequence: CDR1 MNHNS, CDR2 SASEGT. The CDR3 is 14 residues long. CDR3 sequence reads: CASSLQLTNEKLFF. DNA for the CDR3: TGTGCCAGCAGCTTACAGCTAACTAATGAAAAACTGTTTTTT.

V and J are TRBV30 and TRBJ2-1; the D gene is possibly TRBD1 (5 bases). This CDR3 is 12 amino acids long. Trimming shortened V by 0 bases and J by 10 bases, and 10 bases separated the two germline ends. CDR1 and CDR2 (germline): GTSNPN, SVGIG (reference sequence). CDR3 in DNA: TGTGCCTGGAGTGTACAGGAGCGAGAGCAGTTCTTC. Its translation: CAWSVQEREQFF.

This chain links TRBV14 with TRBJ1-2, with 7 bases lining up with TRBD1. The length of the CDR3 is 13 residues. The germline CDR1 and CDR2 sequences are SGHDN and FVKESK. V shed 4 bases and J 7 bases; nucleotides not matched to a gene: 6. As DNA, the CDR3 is TGTGCCAGCAGCCCTCAAGACAGGGCTGGCTACACCTTC. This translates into CASSPQDRAGYTF.

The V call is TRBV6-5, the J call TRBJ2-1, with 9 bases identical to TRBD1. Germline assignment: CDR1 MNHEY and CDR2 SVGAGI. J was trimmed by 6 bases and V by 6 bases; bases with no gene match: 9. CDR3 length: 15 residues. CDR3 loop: CASSIRDRAPNEQFF. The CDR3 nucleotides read TGTGCCAGCAGCATCCGGGACAGGGCCCCCAATGAGCAGTTCTTC.

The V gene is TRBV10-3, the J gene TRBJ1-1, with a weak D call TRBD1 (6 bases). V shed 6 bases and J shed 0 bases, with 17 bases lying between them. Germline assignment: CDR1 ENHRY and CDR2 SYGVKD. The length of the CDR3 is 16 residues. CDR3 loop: CAIREILGGLNTEAFF. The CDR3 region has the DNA TGTGCCATCAGAGAAATCTTAGGGGGACTGAACACTGAAGCTTTCTTT.

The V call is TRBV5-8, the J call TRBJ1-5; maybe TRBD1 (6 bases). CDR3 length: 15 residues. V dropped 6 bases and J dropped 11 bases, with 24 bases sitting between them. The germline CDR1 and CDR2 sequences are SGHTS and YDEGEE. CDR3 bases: TGTGCCAGCAACAATCTCGGGGACACCCGTTTATCCCAGCATTTT. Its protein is CASNNLGDTRLSQHF. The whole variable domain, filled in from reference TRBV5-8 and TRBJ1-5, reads EAGVTQSPTHLIKTRGQQATLRCSPISGHTSVYWYQQALGLGLQFLLWYDEGEERNRGNFPPRFSGRQFPNYSSELNVNALELEDSALYLCASNNLGDTRLSQHFGDGTRLSIL.